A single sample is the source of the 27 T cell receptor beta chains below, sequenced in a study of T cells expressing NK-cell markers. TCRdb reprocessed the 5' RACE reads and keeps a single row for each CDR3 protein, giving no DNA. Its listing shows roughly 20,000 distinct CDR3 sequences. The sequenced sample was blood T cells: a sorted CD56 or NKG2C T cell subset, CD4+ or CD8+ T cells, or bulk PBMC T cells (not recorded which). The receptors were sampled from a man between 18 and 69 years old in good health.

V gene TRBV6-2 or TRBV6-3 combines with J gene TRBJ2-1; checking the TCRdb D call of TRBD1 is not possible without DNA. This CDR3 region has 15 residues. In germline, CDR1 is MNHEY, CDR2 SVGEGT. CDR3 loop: CASGTRTGGRNEQFF.

This CDR3 is CASSLGLAGAADTQYF. The chain combines TRBV5-1 with TRBJ2-3; TCRdb lists TRBD2, though no DNA is available to test this call. This CDR3 is 16 amino acids long. The V gene's germline CDR1 is SGHRS and CDR2 YFSETQ.

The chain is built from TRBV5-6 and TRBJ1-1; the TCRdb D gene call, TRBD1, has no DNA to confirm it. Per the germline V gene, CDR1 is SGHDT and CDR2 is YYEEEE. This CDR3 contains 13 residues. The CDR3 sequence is CASSLGGTGEAFF.

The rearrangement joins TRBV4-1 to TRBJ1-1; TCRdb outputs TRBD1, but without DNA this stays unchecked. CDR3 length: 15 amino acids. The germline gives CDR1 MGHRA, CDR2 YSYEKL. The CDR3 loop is CASSQVGGGNTEAFF.

CDR3 protein: CASSSRTSTDTQYF. The chain uses TRBV5-1 and TRBJ2-3. The V gene's germline CDR1 is SGHRS and CDR2 YFSETQ. CDR3 length: 14 residues.

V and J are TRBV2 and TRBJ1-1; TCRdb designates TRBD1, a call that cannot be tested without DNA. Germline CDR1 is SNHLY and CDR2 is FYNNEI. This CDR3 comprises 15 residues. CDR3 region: CASSRDLGGNTEAFF.

This chain's CDR3 is CASSITRDQPQHF. The chain joins TRBV3-1 to TRBJ1-5. The germline V gene has CDR1 LGHDT and CDR2 YNNKEL (reference sequence). The CDR3 length is 13 residues.

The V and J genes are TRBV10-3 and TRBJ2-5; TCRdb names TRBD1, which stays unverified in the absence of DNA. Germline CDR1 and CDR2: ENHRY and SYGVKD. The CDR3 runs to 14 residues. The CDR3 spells CATRNRGHQETQYF.

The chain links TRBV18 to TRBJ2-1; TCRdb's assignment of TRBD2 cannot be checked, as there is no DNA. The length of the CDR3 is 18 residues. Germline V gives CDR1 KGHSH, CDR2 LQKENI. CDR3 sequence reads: CATATRGDSGGNYNEQFF.

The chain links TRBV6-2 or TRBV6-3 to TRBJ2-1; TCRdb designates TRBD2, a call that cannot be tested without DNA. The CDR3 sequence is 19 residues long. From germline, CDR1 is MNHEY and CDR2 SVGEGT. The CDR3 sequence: CASSYPDFHTGRTSHEQFF.

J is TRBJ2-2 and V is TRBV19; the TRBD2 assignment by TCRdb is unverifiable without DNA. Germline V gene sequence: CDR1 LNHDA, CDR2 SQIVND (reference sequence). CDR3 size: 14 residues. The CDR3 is CASRGKANTGELFF.

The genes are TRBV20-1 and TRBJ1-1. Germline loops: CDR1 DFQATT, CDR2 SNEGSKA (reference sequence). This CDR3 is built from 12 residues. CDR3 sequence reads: CSARQVNTEAFF.

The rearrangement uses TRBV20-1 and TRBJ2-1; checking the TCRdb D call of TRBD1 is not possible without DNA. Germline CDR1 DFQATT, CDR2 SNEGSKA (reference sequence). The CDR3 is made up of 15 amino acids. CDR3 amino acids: CSARDNRVYYNEQFF.

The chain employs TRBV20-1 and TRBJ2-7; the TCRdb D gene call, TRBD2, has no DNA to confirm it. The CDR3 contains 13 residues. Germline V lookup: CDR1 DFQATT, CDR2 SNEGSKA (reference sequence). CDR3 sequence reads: CSARASASYEQYF.

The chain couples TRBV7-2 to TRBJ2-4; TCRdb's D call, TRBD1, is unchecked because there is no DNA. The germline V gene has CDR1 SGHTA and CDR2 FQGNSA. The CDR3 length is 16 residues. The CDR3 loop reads CASSLVVGQGANIQYF. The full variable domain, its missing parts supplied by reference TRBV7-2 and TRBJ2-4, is GAGVSQSPSNKVTEKGKDVELRCDPISGHTALYWYRQSLGQGLEFLIYFQGNSAPDKSGLPSDRFSAERTGGSVSTLTIQRTQQEDSAVYLCASSLVVGQGANIQYFGAGTRLSVL.

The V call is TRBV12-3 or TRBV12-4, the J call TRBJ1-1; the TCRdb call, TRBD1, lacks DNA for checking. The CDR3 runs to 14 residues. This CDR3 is CASSLGGRNTEAFF.

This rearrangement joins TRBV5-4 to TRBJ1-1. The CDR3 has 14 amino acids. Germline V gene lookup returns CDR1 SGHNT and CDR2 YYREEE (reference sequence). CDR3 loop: CASSSDPINTEAFF.

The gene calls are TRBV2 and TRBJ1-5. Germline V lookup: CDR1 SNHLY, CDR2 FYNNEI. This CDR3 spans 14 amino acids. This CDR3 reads CASNGEGRGQPQHF.

CDR3 region: CASSEDRLNTEAFF. The genes are TRBV7-8 and TRBJ1-1; TCRdb names TRBD1, which stays unverified in the absence of DNA. The CDR3 length is 14 residues. Germline CDR1 SGHVS, CDR2 FQNEAQ.

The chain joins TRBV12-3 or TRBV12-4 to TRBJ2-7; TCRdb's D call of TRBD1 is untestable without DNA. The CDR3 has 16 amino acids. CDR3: CASSSGWDRDFYEQYF.

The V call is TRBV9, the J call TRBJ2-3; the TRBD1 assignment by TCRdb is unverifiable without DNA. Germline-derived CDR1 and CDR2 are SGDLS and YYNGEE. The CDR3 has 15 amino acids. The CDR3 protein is CASSVRQGGTDTQYF. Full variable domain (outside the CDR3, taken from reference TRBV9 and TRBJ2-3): DSGVTQTPKHLITATGQRVTLRCSPRSGDLSVYWYQQSLDQGLQFLIQYYNGEERAKGNILERFSAQQFPDLHSELNLSSLELGDSALYFCASSVRQGGTDTQYFGPGTRLTVL.

CDR3 region: CASSPLGRDGYGYTF. The chain is built from TRBV28 and TRBJ1-2. Germline lookup yields CDR1 MDHEN and CDR2 SYDVKM. CDR3 length: 15 amino acids.

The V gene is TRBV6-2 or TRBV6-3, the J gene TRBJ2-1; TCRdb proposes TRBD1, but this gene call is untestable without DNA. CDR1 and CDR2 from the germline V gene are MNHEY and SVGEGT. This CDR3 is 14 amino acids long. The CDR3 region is CASRDQGARTEQFF.

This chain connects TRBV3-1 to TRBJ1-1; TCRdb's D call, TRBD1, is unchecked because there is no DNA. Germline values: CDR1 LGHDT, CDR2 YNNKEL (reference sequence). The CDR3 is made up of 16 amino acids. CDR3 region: CASSLSGTGSNTEAFF.

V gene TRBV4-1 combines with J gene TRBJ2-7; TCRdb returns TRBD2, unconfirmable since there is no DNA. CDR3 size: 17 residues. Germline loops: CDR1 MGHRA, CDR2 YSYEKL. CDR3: CASSQEGFPASGYEQYF.

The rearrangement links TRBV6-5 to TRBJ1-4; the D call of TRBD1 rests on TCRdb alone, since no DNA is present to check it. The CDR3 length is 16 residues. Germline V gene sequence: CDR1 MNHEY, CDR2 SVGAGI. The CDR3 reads CASSYEMGGRGEKLFF.

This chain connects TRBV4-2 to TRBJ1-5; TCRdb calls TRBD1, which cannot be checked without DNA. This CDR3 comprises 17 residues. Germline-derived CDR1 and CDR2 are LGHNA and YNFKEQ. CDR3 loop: CASSQSPGSGGSQPQHF.